The clone carrying this T cell receptor beta chain was found a few times. The antigen remains undetermined. This entry comes from a study of beta chain features in type 1 diabetes. Points from the study as a whole: The naive, central memory and Treg TCRB repertoires of patients appeared to be more similar to one another than those of healthy donors.

Expressed TCRB transcripts were sequenced after all isolated RNA was converted to cDNA. Sequencing was performed with immunoSEQ multiplex PCR; in TCRdb, only in-frame clones are kept and a portion is missing. The data hold approximately 160,000 clones, with about 7.3% observed a single time. Germline-derived CDR1 and CDR2 are SGHRS and YFSETQ. Trimming took 0 bases from V and 3 from J; bases not matched to a gene: 0. This CDR3 contains 15 residues. This TCR was sampled from a man aged 18-30 years in good health. The chain links TRBV5-1 to TRBJ2-1; 10 bases map to TRBD2. The sequenced sample consisted of central memory CD4+ T cells from blood. The CDR3 bases are TGCGCCAGCAGCTTGGTAGCGGGGGGCTACAATGAGCAGTTCTTC. Encoded protein: CASSLVAGGYNEQFF. The full variable domain, with the rest looked up from reference TRBV5-1 and TRBJ2-1, is KAGVTQTPRYLIKTRGQQVTLSCSPISGHRSVSWYQQTPGQGLQFLFEYFSETQRNKGNFPGRFSGRQFSNSRSEMNVSTLELGDSALYLCASSLVAGGYNEQFFGPGTRLTVL.